The present TCR beta chain was sequenced within a study of blood T cell repertoires in COVID-19. About the study: The origin of the acute and convalescent COVID-19 samples was the United States, Italy and Spain. The analysed material was cDNA or gDNA that came from T cells, B-cell-depleted T cells, or PBMCs.

The ends were cut back, 3 bases at V and 4 bases at J, with 16 bases in the middle. This CDR3 has 15 residues. From germline, CDR1 is KGHSH and CDR2 LQKENI. Original handling: Estimates of nucleated cell counts were drawn from the amplification of reference gene primers. Using immunoSEQ multiplex PCR, the repertoire was profiled, and TCRdb retains in-frame clones only, with some absent. The D gene and trimming were derived from the DNA, and the V and J assignments and clone size from that table. Here the sample spans approximately 670,000 clones, around 90% being singletons. The sequence was collected from a woman between 18 and 29 years old with acute or convalescent COVID-19. This rearrangement joins TRBV18 to TRBJ2-7, with a tentative D call TRBD2 (6 bases). The sequenced sample was peripheral blood. CDR3 nucleotide sequence: TGTGCCAGCTCACCTCCGGGACTGGGAGTGTACGAGCAGTACTTC. It codes for CASSPPGLGVYEQYF.